The 5 T cell receptor beta chains below all came from one sample that was sequenced in a study of blood T cell repertoires in COVID-19. The data were produced by immunoSEQ multiplex PCR, yet TCRdb's version contains in-frame clones alone and is incomplete. The sample consists of 85,000 to 110,000 clones, 88% of them appearing once. Sequencing input: peripheral blood. The source is a human donor in a cohort sampled during active COVID-19.

This CDR3 reads CASSPYGVLNTEAFF. The CDR3 DNA is TGTGCCAGCAGCCCCTACGGTGTTTTGAACACTGAAGCTTTCTTT. The chain couples TRBV3-1 (or the pseudogene TRBV3-2) to TRBJ1-1; no definite D call. The germline gives CDR1 LGHDT, CDR2 YNNKEL (reference sequence). The CDR3 length is 15 residues. The V end lost 4 bases, the J end lost 0 bases, and 12 bases lay between the germline ends.

The rearrangement links TRBV2 to TRBJ1-1; the match to TRBD1 covers 8 bases. Germline CDR1 reads SNHLY; CDR2 reads FYNNEI. Trimming took 3 bases from V and 4 from J; bases not matched to a gene: 4. CDR3 size: 14 residues. CDR3 sequence reads: CASSDRTGSTEAFF. Here the CDR3 DNA reads TGTGCCAGCAGTGATAGGACAGGGTCCACTGAAGCTTTCTTT.

The chain is built from TRBV9 and TRBJ2-7; 9 nucleotides align to TRBD1. J gave up 3 bases and V 0 bases, and 1 base lay outside the gene matches. The germline gives CDR1 SGDLS, CDR2 YYNGEE. CDR3 length equals 14 residues. CDR3 in DNA: TGTGCCAGCAGCGTAGGGACAGGGGACTACGAGCAGTACTTC. It translates to CASSVGTGDYEQYF.

This chain connects TRBV18 to TRBJ1-3; the D gene is possibly TRBD1 (6 bases). CDR3 length equals 20 residues. V was cut by 3 bases and J by 3 bases, with 27 bases left in between. Germline CDR1 KGHSH, CDR2 LQKENI. The CDR3 reads CASSPVSRQVRALFGNTIYF. The CDR3, as DNA: TGTGCCAGCTCACCCGTCTCCCGACAGGTGAGGGCTCTCTTTGGAAACACCATATATTTT. The complete variable domain, with remaining parts taken from reference TRBV18 and TRBJ1-3, reads NAGVMQNPRHLVRRRGQEARLRCSPMKGHSHVYWYRQLPEEGLKFMVYLQKENIIDESGMPKERFSAEFPKEGPSILRIQQVVRGDSAAYFCASSPVSRQVRALFGNTIYFGEGSWLTVV.

The V and J genes are TRBV6-5 and TRBJ2-5, with TRBD1 identical over 7 bases. The J segment lost 1 base and the V segment lost 4 bases, leaving 3 bases of the junction unmatched. Germline V gene sequence: CDR1 MNHEY, CDR2 SVGAGI. The CDR3 spans 14 residues. The chain's CDR3 is CASSFGTAQETQYF. The CDR3, as DNA: TGTGCCAGCAGTTTCGGGACAGCCCAAGAGACCCAGTACTTC.